This T cell receptor beta chain was sequenced during a study of cytomegalovirus exposure and HLA in healthy donors. On the study more broadly: The approximately 120 million unique TCR beta sequences, from about 190 million T cells, were found by an earlier analysis.

60 Vbeta and 13 Jbeta primers were used in PCR. TCRdb's table, derived via immunoSEQ multiplex PCR, lists solely in-frame clones and lacks some. The data contain roughly 160,000 clones, roughly three quarters of them singletons. The source of this sequence is a woman aged 45-65 years in good health and CMV-seropositive. Sequenced sample: PBMCs.

CDR3 loop: CASSFSWGENLATEAFF. The CDR3 nucleotides read TGCGCCAGCAGCTTCTCATGGGGAGAAAACCTGGCCACTGAAGCTTTCTTT. The gene calls are TRBV5-1 and TRBJ1-1; D is unresolved. V lost 2 bases and J lost 4, with 21 bases in between. The CDR3 loop spans 17 amino acids. Per germline, CDR1 SGHRS and CDR2 YFSETQ.